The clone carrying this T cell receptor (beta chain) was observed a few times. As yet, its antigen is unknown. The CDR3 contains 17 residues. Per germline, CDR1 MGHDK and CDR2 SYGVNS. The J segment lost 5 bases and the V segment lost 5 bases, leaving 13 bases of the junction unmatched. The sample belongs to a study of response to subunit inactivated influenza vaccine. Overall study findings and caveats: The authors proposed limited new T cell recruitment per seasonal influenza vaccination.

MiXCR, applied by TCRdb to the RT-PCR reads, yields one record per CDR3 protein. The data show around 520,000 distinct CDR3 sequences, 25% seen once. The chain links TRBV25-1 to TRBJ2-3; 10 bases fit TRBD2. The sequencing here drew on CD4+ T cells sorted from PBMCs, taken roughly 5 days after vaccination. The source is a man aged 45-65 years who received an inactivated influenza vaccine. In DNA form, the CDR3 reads TGTGCCAGCAGTCCTCCCAGGGCTAGCGGGAGTGGAGATACGCAGTATTTT. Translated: CASSPPRASGSGDTQYF.